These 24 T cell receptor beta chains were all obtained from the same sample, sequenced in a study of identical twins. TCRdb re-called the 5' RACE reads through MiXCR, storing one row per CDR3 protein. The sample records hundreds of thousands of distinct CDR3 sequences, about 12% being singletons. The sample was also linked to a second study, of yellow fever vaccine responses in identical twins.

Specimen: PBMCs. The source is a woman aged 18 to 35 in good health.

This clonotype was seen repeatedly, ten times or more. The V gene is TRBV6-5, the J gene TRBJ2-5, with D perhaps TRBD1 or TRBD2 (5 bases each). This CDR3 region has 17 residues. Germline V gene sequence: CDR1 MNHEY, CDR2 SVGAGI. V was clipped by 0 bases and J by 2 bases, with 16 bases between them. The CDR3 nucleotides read TGTGCCAGCAGTTACTCCCCCGTAGGGGAGTTGCAAGAGACCCAGTACTTC. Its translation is CASSYSPVGELQETQYF.

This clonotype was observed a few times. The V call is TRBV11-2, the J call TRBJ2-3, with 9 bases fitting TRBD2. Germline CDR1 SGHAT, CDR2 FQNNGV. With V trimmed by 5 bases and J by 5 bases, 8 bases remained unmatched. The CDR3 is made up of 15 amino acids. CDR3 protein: CASSKGGGARDTQYF. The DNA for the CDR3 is TGTGCCAGCAGCAAAGGCGGGGGGGCCAGAGATACGCAGTATTTT.

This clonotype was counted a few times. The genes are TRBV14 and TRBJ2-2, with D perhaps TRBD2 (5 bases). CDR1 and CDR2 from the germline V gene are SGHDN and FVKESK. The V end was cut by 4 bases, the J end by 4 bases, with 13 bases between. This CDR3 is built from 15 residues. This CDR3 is CASSRSGLSTGELFF. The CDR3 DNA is TGTGCCAGCAGCCGCTCAGGACTGAGCACCGGGGAGCTGTTTTTT.

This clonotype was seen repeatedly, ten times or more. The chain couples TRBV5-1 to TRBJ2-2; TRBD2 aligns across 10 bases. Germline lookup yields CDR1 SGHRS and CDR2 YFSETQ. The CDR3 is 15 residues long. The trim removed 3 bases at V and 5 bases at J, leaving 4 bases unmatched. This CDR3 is CASSSLAGQTGELFF. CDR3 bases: TGCGCCAGCAGCTCACTAGCGGGACAAACCGGGGAGCTGTTTTTT.

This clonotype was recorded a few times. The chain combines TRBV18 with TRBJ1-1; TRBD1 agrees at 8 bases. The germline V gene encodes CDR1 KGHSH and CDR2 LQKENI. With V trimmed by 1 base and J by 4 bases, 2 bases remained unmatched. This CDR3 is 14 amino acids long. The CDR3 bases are TGTGCCAGCTCACCACTGGACAGGGCCACTGAAGCTTTCTTT. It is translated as CASSPLDRATEAFF.

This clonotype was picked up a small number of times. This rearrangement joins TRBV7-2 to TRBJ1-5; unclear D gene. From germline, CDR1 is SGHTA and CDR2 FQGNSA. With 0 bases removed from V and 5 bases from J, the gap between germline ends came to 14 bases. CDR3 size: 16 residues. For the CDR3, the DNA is TGTGCCAGCAGCTTAGCGCGCTCAGTCCCGGATCAGCCCCAGCATTTT. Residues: CASSLARSVPDQPQHF. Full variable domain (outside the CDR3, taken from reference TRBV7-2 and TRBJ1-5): GAGVSQSPSNKVTEKGKDVELRCDPISGHTALYWYRQSLGQGLEFLIYFQGNSAPDKSGLPSDRFSAERTGGSVSTLTIQRTQQEDSAVYLCASSLARSVPDQPQHFGDGTRLSIL.

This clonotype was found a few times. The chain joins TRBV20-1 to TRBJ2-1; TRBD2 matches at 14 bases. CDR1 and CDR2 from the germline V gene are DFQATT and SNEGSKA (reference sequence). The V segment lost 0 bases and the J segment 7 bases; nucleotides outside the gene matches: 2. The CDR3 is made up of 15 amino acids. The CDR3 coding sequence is TGCAGTGCTAGAGATCGACTAGCGGGAGGGAATGAGCAGTTCTTC. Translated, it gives CSARDRLAGGNEQFF.

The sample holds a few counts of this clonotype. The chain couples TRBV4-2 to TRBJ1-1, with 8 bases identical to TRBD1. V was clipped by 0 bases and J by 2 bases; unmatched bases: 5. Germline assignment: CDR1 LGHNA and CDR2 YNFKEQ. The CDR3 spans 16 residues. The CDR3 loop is CASSQDVGQGNTEAFF. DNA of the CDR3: TGTGCCAGCAGCCAAGATGTCGGACAGGGAAACACTGAAGCTTTCTTT.

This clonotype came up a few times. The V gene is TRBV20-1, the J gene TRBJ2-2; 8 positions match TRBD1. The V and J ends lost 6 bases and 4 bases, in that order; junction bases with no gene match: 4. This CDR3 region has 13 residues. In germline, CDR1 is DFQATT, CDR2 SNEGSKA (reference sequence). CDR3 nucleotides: TGCAGTGCCTCCGACAGGGGCACCGGGGAGCTGTTTTTT. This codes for CSASDRGTGELFF.

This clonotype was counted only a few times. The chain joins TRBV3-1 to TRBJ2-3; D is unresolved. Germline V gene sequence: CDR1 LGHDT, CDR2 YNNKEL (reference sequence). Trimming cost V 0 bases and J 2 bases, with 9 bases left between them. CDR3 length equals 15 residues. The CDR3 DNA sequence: TGTGCCAGCAGCCAAGATGGGCGGCTCACAGATACGCAGTATTTT. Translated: CASSQDGRLTDTQYF.

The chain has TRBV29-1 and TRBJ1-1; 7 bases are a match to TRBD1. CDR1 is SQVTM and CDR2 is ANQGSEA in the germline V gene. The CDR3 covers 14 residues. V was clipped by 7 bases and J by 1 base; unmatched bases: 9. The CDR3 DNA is TGCAGCGCCCTACGACAGGGTACGAACACTGAAGCTTTCTTT. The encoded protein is CSALRQGTNTEAFF. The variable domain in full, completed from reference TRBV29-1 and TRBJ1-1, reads SAVISQKPSRDICQRGTSLTIQCQVDSQVTMMFWYRQQPGQSLTLIATANQGSEATYESGFVIDKFPISRPNLTFSTLTVSNMSPEDSSIYLCSALRQGTNTEAFFGQGTRLTVV.

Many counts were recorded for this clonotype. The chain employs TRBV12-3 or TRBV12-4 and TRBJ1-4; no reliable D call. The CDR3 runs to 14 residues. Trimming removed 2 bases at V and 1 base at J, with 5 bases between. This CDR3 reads CASSLRVTNEKLFF. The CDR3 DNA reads TGTGCCAGCAGTTTAAGGGTAACTAATGAAAAACTGTTTTTT.

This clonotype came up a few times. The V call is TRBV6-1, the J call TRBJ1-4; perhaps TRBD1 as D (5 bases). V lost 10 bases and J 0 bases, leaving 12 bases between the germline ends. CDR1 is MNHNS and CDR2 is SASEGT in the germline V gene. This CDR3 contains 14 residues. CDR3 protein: CATHLQATNEKLFF. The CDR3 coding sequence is TGTGCCACCCACCTACAGGCAACTAATGAAAAACTGTTTTTT.

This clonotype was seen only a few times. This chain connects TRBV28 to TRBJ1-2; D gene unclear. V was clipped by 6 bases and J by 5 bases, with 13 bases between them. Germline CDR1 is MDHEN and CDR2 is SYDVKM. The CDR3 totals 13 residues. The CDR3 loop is CASSRVSGYGYTF. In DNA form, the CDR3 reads TGTGCCAGCAGCCGGGTCTCGGGTTATGGCTACACCTTC.

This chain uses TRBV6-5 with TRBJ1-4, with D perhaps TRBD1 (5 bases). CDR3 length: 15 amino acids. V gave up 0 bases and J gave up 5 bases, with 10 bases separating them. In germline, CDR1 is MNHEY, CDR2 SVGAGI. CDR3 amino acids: CASSYSRGVNEKLFF. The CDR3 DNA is TGTGCCAGCAGTTACTCGCGGGGGGTGAATGAAAAACTGTTTTTT.

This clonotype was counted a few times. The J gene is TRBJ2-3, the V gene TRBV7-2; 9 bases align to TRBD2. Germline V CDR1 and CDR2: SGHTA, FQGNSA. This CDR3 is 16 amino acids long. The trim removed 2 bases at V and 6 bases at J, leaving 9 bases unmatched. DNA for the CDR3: TGTGCCAGCAGCTTAACTAGCGGGCTTTCTGGGGATACGCAGTATTTT. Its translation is CASSLTSGLSGDTQYF.

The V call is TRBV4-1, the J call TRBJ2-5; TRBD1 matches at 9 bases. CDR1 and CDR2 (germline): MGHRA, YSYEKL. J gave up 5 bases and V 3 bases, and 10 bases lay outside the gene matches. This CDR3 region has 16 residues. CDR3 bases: TGCGCCAGCAGCCAGGCCGGGACAGGGTCGTGGGAGACCCAGTACTTC. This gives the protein CASSQAGTGSWETQYF.

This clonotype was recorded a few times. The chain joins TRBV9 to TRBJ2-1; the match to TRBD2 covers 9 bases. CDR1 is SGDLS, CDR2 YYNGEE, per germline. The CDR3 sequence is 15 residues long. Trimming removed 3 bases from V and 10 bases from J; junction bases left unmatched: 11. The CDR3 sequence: CASSGGLALLGEQFF. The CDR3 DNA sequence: TGTGCCAGCAGCGGGGGACTAGCCCTACTTGGAGAGCAGTTCTTC. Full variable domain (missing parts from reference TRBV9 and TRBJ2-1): DSGVTQTPKHLITATGQRVTLRCSPRSGDLSVYWYQQSLDQGLQFLIQYYNGEERAKGNILERFSAQQFPDLHSELNLSSLELGDSALYFCASSGGLALLGEQFFGPGTRLTVL.

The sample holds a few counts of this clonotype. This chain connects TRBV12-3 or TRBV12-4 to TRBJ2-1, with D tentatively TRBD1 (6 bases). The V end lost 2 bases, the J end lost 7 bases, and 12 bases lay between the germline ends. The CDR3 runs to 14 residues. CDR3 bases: TGTGCCAGCAGTTTACCCCGGACAGTGAATGAGCAGTTCTTC. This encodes CASSLPRTVNEQFF.

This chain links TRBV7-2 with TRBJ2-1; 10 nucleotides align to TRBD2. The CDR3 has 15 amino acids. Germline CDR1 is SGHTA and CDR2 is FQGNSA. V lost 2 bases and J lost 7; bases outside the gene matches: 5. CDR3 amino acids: CASSLQEREGNEQFF. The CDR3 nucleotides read TGTGCCAGCAGCTTACAGGAGCGGGAGGGGAATGAGCAGTTCTTC.

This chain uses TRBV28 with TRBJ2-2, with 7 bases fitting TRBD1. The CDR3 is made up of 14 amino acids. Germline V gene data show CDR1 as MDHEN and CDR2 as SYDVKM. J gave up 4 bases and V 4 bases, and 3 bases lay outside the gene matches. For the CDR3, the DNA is TGTGCCAGCAGTTGGGACAGTATCACCGGGGAGCTGTTTTTT. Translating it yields CASSWDSITGELFF.

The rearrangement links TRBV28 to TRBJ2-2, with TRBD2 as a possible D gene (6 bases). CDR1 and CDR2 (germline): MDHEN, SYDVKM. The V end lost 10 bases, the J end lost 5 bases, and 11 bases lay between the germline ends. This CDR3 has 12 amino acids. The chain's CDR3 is CANQAGTGELFF. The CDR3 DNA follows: TGTGCCAACCAGGCGGGAACCGGGGAGCTGTTTTTT.

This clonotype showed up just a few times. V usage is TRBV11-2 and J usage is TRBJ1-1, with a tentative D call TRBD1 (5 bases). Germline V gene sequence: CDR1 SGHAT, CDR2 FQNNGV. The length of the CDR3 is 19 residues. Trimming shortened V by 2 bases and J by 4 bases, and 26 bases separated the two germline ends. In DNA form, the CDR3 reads TGTGCCAGCAGCTTATTTACCTACTACTCCCAGGCCGGGGCCACTGAAGCTTTCTTT. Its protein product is CASSLFTYYSQAGATEAFF.

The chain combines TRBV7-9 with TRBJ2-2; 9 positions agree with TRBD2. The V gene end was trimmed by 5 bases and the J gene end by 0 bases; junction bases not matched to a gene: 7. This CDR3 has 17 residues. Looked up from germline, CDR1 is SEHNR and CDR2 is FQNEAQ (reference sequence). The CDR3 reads CASSAGTSPANTGELFF. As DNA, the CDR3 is TGTGCCAGCAGCGCCGGGACTAGCCCCGCGAACACCGGGGAGCTGTTTTTT.